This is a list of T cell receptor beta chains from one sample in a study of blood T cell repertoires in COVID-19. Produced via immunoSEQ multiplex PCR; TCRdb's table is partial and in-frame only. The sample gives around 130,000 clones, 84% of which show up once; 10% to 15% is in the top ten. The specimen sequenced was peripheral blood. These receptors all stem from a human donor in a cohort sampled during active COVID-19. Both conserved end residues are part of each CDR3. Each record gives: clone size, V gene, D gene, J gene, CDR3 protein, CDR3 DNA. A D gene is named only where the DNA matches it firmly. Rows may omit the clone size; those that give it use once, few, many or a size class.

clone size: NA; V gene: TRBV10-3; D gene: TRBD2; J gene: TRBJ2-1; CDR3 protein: CAISPATLAGGPNEQFF; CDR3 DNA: TGTGCCATCAGTCCAGCGACACTAGCGGGGGGGCCGAATGAGCAGTTCTTC
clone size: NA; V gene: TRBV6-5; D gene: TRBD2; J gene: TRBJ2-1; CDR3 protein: CASSGLAGYNEQFF; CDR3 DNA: TGTGCCAGCAGCGGACTAGCGGGGTACAATGAGCAGTTCTTC
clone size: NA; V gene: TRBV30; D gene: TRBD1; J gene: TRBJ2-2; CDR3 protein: CAWSWGQPTGELFF; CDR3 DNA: TGTGCCTGGAGTTGGGGACAGCCCACCGGGGAGCTGTTTTTT
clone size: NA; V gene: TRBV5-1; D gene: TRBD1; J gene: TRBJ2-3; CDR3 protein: CASSPRTGEDTQYF; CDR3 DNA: TGCGCCAGCAGCCCCCGGACAGGGGAGGATACGCAGTATTTT
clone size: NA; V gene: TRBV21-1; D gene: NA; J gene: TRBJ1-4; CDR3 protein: CASSPPRGLPNEKLFF; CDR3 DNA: TGTGCCAGCAGCCCTCCGAGGGGGCTCCCTAATGAAAAACTGTTTTTT
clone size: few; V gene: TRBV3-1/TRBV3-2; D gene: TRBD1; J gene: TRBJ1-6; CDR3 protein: CASSQATGGLSPLHF; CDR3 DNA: TGTGCCAGCAGCCAAGCCACAGGGGGTCTTTCACCCCTCCACTTT
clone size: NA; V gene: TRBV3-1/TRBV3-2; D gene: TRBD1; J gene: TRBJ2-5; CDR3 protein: CASSIGTGEETQYF; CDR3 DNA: TGTGCCAGCAGCATCGGGACAGGGGAGGAGACCCAGTACTTC
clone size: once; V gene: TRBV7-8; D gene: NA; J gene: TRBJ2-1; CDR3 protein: CASSLLTSGGEQFF; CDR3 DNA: TGTGCCAGCAGCTTACTGACCTCGGGTGGTGAGCAGTTCTTC
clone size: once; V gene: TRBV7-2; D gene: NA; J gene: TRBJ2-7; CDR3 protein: CASSPAYEQYF; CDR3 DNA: TGTGCCAGCAGCCCGGCCTACGAGCAGTACTTC
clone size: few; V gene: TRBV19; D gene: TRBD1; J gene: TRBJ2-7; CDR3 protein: CASSAGQGPYEQYF; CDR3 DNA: TGTGCCAGTAGTGCGGGACAGGGCCCCTACGAGCAGTACTTC
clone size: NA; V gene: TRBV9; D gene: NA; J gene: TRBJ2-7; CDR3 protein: CASSVDRFPYEQYF; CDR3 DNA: TGTGCCAGCAGCGTAGACAGGTTCCCCTACGAGCAGTACTTC
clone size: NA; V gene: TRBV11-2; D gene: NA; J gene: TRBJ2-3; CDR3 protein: CASSSSRTDTQYF; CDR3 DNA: TGTGCCAGCAGCTCCTCCCGCACAGATACGCAGTATTTT
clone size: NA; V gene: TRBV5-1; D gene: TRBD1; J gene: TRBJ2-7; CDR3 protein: CASSLRGQAYEQYF; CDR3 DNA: TGCGCCAGCAGCCTGCGGGGACAGGCCTACGAGCAGTACTTC
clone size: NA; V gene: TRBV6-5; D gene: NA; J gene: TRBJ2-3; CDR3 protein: CASRKDITDTQYF; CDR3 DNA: TGTGCCAGCAGAAAGGACATCACAGATACGCAGTATTTT
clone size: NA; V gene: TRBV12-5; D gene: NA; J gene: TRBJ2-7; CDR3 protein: CASGLVLYEQYF; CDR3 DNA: TGTGCTAGTGGTTTGGTACTTTACGAGCAGTACTTC
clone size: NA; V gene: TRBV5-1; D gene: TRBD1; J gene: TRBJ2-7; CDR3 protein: CASIRTGTYEQYF; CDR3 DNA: TGCGCCAGCATTCGGACAGGGACCTACGAGCAGTACTTC
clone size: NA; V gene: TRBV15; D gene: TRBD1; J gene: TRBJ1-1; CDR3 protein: CATSRGQGVTEAFF; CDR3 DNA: TGTGCCACCAGCAGGGGACAGGGGGTCACTGAAGCTTTCTTT